The following is a TCR beta chain sequence with its context. Its antigen is currently unknown. This record comes from a study of T cell repertoires in cytomegalovirus infection. Study findings and constraints: CMV carriers with the relevant HLA were identified by cumulative public TCR beta family frequency.

TCRdb reprocessed the reads with MiXCR, giving one entry per CDR3 protein. The data hold 650,000 to 900,000 distinct CDR3 sequences, with approximately 30% observed a single time. The clonotype originates from a human donor in good health (CMV status not recorded). Some clones in this sample may be carry-over from other donors' samples. The source material was cultured CD8+ T cells from PBMCs, sampled from culture after CMV antigen stimulation.

CDR3 nucleotides: TGTGCCAGCGGCCGGGGAAAGTCAACTGAAGCTTTCTTT. Amino acids: CASGRGKSTEAFF. This chain connects TRBV6-2 or TRBV6-3 to TRBJ1-1; no definite D call. Germline-derived CDR1 and CDR2 are MNHEY and SVGEGT. CDR3 length: 13 amino acids. The V end was cut by 8 bases, the J end by 5 bases, with 15 bases between.